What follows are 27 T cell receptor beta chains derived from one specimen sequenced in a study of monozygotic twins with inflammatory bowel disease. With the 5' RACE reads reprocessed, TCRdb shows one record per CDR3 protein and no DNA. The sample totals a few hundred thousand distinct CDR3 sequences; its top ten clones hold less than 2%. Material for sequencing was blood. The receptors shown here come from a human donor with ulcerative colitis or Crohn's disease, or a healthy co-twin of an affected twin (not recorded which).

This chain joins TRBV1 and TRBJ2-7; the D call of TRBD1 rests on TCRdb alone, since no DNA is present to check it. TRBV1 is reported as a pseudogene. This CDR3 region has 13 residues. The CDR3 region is CTSSPDSLYEQYF.

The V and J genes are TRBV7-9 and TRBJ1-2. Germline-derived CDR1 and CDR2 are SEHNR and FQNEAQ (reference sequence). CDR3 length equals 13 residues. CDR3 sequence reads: CASSSASLYGYTF.

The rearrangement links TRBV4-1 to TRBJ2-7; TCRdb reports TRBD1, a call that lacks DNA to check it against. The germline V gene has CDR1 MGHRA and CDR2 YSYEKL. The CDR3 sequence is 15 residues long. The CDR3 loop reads CASSQEATGTYEQYF.

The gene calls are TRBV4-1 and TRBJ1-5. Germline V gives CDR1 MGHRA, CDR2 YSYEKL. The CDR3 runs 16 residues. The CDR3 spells CASSQEYGYSNQPQHF.

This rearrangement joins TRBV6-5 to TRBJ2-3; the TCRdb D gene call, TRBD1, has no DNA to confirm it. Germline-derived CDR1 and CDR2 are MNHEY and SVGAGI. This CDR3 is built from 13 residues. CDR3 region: CASNRVGGDTQYF.

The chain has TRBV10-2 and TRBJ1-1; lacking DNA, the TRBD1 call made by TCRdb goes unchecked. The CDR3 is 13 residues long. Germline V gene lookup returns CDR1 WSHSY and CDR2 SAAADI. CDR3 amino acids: CASSEQGEAEAFF.

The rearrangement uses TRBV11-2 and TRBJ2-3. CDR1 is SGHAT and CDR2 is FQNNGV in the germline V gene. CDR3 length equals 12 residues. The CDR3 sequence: CASSLQADTQYF.

CDR3 residues: CASSFKVVTGELFF. The rearrangement joins TRBV12-3 or TRBV12-4 to TRBJ2-2. The CDR3 totals 14 residues.

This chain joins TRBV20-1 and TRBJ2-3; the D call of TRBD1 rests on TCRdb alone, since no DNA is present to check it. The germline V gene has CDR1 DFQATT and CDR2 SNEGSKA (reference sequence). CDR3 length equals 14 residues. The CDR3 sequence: CSAPSGGPTDTQYF.

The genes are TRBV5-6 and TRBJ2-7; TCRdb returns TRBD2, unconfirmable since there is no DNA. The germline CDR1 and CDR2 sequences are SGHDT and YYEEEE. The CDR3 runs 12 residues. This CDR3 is CASRHTSSEQYF.

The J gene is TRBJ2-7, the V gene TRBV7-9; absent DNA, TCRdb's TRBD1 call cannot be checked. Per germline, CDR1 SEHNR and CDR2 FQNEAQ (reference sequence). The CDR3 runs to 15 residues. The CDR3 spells CASSLTGQGGLEQYF.

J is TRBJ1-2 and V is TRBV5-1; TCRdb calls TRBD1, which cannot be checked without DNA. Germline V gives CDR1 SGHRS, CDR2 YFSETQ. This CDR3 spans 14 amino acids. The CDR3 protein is CASTRNGQDYGYTF.

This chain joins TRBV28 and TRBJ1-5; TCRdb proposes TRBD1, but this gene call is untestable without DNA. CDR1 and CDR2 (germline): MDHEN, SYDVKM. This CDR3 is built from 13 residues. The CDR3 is CASIGQRNQPQHF.

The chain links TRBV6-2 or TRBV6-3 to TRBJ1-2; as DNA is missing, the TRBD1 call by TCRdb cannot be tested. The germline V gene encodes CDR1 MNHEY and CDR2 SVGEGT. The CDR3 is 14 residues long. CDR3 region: CASSQVVRGYGYTF.

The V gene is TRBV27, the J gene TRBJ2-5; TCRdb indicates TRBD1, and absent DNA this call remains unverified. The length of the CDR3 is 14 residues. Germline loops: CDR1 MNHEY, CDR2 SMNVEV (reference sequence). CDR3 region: CASSSTRGLETQYF.

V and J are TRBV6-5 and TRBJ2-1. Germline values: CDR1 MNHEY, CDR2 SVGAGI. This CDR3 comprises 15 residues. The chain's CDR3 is CASSYSGSSYNEQFF.

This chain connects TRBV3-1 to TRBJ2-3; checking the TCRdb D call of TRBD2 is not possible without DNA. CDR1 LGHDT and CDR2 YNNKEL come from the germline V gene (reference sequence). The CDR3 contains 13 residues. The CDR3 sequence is CASSQAETRAQYF.

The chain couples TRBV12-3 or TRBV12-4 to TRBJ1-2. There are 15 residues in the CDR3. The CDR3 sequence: CASSPSGGPFYGYTF.

The CDR3 protein is CASSQNEQPTNGYTF. V and J are TRBV7-9 and TRBJ1-2. Germline loops: CDR1 SEHNR, CDR2 FQNEAQ (reference sequence). The CDR3 contains 15 residues.

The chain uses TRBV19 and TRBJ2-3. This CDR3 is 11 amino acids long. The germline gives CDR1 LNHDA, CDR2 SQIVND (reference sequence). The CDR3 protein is CASSRADTQYF.

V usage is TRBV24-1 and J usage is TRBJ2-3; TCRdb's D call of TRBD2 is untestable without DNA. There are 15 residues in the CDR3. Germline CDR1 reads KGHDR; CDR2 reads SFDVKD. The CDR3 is CATSDLTSPSDTQYF.

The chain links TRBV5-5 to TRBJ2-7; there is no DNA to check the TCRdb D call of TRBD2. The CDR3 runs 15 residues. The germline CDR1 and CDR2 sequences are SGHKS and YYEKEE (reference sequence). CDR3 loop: CASSLARWGAYEQYF.

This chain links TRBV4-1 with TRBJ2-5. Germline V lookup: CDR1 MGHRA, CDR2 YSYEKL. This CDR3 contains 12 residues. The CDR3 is CASSQDEETQYF.

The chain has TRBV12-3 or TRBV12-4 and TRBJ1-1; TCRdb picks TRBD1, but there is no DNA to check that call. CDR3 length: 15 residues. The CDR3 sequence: CASRVATGYNTEAFF.

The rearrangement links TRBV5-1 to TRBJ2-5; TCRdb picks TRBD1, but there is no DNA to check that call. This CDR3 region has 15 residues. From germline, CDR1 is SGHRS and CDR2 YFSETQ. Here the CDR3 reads CASSFTGTGGETQYF.

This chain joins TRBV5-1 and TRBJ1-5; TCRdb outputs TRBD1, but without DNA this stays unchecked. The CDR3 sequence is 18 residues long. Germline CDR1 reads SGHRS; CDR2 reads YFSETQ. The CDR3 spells CASSPVPGQGTGDQPQHF. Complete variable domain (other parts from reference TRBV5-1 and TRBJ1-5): KAGVTQTPRYLIKTRGQQVTLSCSPISGHRSVSWYQQTPGQGLQFLFEYFSETQRNKGNFPGRFSGRQFSNSRSEMNVSTLELGDSALYLCASSPVPGQGTGDQPQHFGDGTRLSIL.

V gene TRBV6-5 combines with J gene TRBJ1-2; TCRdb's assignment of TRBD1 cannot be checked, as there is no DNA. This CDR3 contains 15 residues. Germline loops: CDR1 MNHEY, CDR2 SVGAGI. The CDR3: CASSYLRTAHFGYTF.